This T cell receptor beta chain is from a study of CD8+ T cells in alopecia areata. After isolation, RNA underwent reverse transcription to generate cDNA as the sequencing template. Sequencing used immunoSEQ multiplex PCR; TCRdb keeps in-frame clones, though not all of them. Here the sample spans about 3,600 clones, 71% being singletons. This clone was counted once. The CDR3 covers 16 residues. Germline CDR1 SGHNT, CDR2 YYREEE (reference sequence). V shed 0 bases and J shed 3 bases, with 13 bases lying between them. The receptor's source is a human donor in good health. Input material: skin. J is TRBJ2-1 and V is TRBV5-4; D might be TRBD1 (6 bases). The CDR3 reads CASSLAPGENYNEQFF. The CDR3 DNA is TGTGCCAGCAGCTTGGCCCCAGGGGAGAACTACAATGAGCAGTTCTTC.